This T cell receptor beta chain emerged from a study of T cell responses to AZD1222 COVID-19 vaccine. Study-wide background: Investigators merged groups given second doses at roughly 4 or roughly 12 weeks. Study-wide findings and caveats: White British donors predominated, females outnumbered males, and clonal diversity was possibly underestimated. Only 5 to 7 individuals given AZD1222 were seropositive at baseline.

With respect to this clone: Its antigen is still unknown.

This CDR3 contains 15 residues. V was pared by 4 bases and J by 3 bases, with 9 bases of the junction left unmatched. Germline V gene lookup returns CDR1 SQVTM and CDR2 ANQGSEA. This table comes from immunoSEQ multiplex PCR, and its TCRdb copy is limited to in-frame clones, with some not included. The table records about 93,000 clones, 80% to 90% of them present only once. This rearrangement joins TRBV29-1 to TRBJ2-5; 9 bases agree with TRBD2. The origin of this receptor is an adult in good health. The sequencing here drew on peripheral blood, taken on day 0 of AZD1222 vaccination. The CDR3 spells CSVALSTSGEETQYF. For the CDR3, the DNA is TGCAGCGTTGCTCTTTCGACTAGCGGCGAAGAGACCCAGTACTTC.